The present entry profiles one T cell receptor (beta chain) with its context. Its antigen is still unknown. No much larger clone is present one base from it, and per-base qualities are unavailable. Using the deep immunoSEQ assay, TCR CDR3 regions were amplified from genomic DNA by multiplex PCR. For each cell subset, the extracted genomic DNA was distributed evenly across all wells of several immunoSEQ 96-well plates, and each plate served as one replicate. For sorted subsets, roughly 200 ng of genomic DNA, equivalent to some 33,000 T cell genomes, went into each replicate PCR. The purified libraries were quantified using a Qubit 3.0 fluorometer, sized with a Bioanalyzer 2100, and then quantified again using the KAPA Library Quantification kit. Each immunoSEQ 96-well plate was sequenced on its own single-read 150-cycle Illumina NextSeq 550 flow cell. The authors' pipeline ran thus. Because only junctional sequences without quality scores were contained in the immunoSEQ output, filtering matching that applied to full-length reads could not be performed. Sequences were annotated with PyIR, a Python wrapper for IgBLAST v1.9, and V/J genes and CDR3 were assigned using IMGT germline references. Reads were removed for weak V/J assignments (E-value above 1e-6), missing CDR3, stop codons, out-of-frame junctions, or ambiguous translated residues. V3J clonotypes were defined as sequences sharing the same inferred V gene, J gene, and CDR3 amino acid sequence. The percentage overlap between two repertoires was calculated by dividing the number of shared unique clonotypes by the size of the smaller repertoire. Three approaches were used to assess repertoire richness: RTK rarefaction, the Chao1 estimator, and Recon v2.1 estimates of unobserved clonotypes. OLGA was used to compute generation probabilities for all TCRbeta clonotypes that the gDNA method yielded from several donors. The source is immuneACCESS, and TCRdb retained only in-frame sequences with V and J called. Part of the clones is not carried over; for the studies checked, unresolved V genes explain less than half of this, and the remainder is unexplained. That table is the source of V, J and clone size, and D and trimming were worked out from the DNA. In all, the sample holds about 2.2 million clones, and around 93% of those were seen once. Jointly, the top ten make up over 1.5% of the sample.

The data stem from a study of shared clonotypes between healthy human individuals (dated by TCRdb to the early 2020s). For the wider study: The cohort comprised a couple of women and a few men aged 18 to 49 years. For each donor, CD4 naive and CD4 memory were each run on three plates, CD8 naive on two plates, and CD8 memory on one plate. Blood TCR repertoires of four to six healthy adults were deeply sequenced to estimate repertoire size and the extent of clonotype sharing between individuals. Different laboratories and diverse techniques were used to prepare libraries and sequence TCR repertoires, to increase sequencing depth and limit assay-specific biases. Leukapheresis yielded between about 0.85 and 10 billion PBMCs per donor.

CD8 naive samples were obtained by positive selection for CCR7 among CD45RO-negative cells, yielding a CD45RA+CCR7+ population from which TemRA cells were excluded. Donors were healthy HIV-negative adults with no recently reported acute infections or vaccinations. Every donor was a Caucasian adult living in Nashville, Tennessee, USA. After blood collection by leukapheresis, PBMCs were isolated using Ficoll-Histopaque density gradient centrifugation and then cryopreserved in the vapor phase of liquid nitrogen. Purity and quantity of every magnetically sorted T cell population were checked by analytical flow cytometry. Genomic DNA was isolated from each sorted fraction and quantified by UV absorbance on a Nanodrop 2000c. What the research found in general, with its limitations: Only blood was sampled, and tissue TCR repertoires likely differ from those in blood. Because the study included only a small number of donors, the genetic and exposure-history diversity represented was limited. Rarefaction of sorted-subset datasets indicated incomplete sequencing despite the large sequencing depth. Higher generation probabilities were observed for clonotypes shared by all four sorted-subset donors than for non-shared clonotypes. Around 5.4% of naive CD4, 3.5% of naive CD8, around 2.3% of memory CD4, and 0.35% to 0.5% of memory CD8 clonotypes were shared across four donors. Pairwise subsampling indicated that sequencing depth was expected to affect the degree of clonotype sharing among donors. Naive subsets generally had larger estimated clonotype richness than memory subsets.

The sequenced material came from naive CD8+ T cells from PBMCs. The cell subset or site label of this sample denotes: CD45RA+CCR7+. The receptor was isolated from a man aged 18 to 35 in good health. Some clones in this sample may be carry-over from other donors' samples.

The sequence in DNA is TGTGCCAGCAGCCCTTGGACTAGCGGGAGTAGTTACGAGCAGTACTTC. It translates to CASSPWTSGSSYEQYF. The rearrangement joined TRBV11-1 to TRBJ2-7, with 13 bases in between that match TRBD2. Germline trimming amounts to 5 bases on V and 4 bases on J, with 8 as the count of junction bases outside the gene matches. Including the terminal cysteine and phenylalanine, the CDR3 comprises 16 residues. Solely the CDR3 DNA is kept, with 48 bases framed from the first base. CDR1 is given as SGHAT and CDR2 as FQDESV, both from the germline V gene (reference sequence).